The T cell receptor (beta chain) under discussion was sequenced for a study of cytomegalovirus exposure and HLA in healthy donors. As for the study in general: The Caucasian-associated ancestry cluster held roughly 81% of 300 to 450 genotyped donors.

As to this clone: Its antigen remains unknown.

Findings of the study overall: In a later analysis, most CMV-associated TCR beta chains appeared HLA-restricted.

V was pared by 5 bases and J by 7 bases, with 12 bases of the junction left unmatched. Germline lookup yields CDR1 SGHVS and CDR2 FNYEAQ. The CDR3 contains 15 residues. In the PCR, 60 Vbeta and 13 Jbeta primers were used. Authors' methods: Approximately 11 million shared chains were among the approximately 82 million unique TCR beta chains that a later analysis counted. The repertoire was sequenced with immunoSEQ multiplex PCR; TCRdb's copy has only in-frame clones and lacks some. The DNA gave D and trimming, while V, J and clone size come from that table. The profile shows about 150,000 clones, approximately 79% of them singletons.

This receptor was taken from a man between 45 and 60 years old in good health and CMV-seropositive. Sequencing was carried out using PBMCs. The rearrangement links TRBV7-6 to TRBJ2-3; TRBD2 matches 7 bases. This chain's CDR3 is CASSLSGLRENTQYF. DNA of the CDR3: TGTGCCAGCAGCCTTAGCGGGCTCCGCGAAAATACGCAGTATTTT. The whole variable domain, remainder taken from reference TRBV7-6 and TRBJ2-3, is GAGVSQSPRYKVTKRGQDVALRCDPISGHVSLYWYRQALGQGPEFLTYFNYEAQQDKSGLPNDRFSAERPEGSISTLTIQRTEQRDSAMYRCASSLSGLRENTQYFGPGTRLTVL.